The TCR beta chain under discussion was sequenced for a study of cytomegalovirus exposure and HLA in healthy donors (dated by TCRdb to 2017 to 2019). In the study overall: An earlier analysis of approximately 550 of the donors reported roughly 300 Gb of sequence data and some 120 million unique TCR beta sequences from 150 million to 200 million T cells. A separate validation cohort of roughly 130 different subjects was used in addition to the 666-subject first cohort. All discovery cohort repertoires had been generated on a single sequencing platform. The study was designed to test whether signatures of past pathogen exposure could be identified by cataloging public T cell receptors. The study combined high-throughput TCR immunosequencing, statistical association of individual TCRs with disease status, and machine learning to predict cytomegalovirus infection status. The genetic ancestry cluster associated with self-reported Caucasian donors included 81% of the roughly 400 genotyped donors. Typing coverage varied by locus: about 629-630 donors for A, B, C, DRB1 and DQB1; more than 500 for DQA1; nearly 610 for DPA1; roughly 470 for DPB1. In a later genetic analysis, genome-wide SNP genotypes for about 65% of the 666 donors were used, and that subset was treated as a discovery cohort. Rather than drawing on any new phenotypic data, the later analysis identified candidate immune exposures from TCR beta sequences and the way those sequences occurred across donors. Donor age, sex, ethnicity and CMV serostatus were compiled alongside the repertoire data. Several DR-DQ haplotypes were treated as single units for association and clustering because of strong linkage in the cohort. Roughly 320 gigabases of sequencing data and around 80 million unique TCR sequences made up an early release that covered over 550 HLA-typed donors. To study patterns of TCR occurrence, a later analysis re-analyzed previously published TCR beta repertoires from hundreds of donors and added high-resolution HLA genotyping. The study profiled the T cell repertoires of more than 500 subjects by immunosequencing and related them to cytomegalovirus serostatus. An earlier analysis of approximately 630 of the donors applied high-throughput TCR beta sequencing to assess whether each TCR beta V gene segment acted as functional or pseudogenic. Among around 400 genotyped donors of the cohort, an average of approximately 250,000 unique TCR beta nucleotide sequences were sequenced per donor, roughly 20% of them non-productive. Class I and class II HLA loci were covered by the typing at four-digit resolution.

Turning to this clone: There is no known antigen for this receptor. No much larger clone exists at a distance of one base, and base qualities are not known.

The germline V gene supplies CDR1 MGHRA and CDR2 YSYEKL. V lost 0 bases and J lost 3 bases, and the count of bases not matched to a germline gene is 14. The CDR3 spans 18 residues, from the cysteine through the phenylalanine. Just CDR3 DNA is preserved here, 54 bases in frame from base 1. Libraries were prepared through the immunoSEQ multiplex PCR assay. A mixture of 60 forward primers for TCR Vbeta segments and 13 reverse primers for TCR Jbeta segments was used in the multiplex PCR. Amplification of the CDR3 region of rearranged TCR beta genes was performed with a multiplex PCR assay on genomic DNA. The amplified TCR beta libraries were sequenced on the Illumina HiSeq System as 87-base-pair reads. The published analysis was carried out like this. Across the 600 to 700 repertoires, a later analysis counted approximately 83 million unique TCR beta chains, approximately 10 million of which were shared by at least two donors. Raw reads were error-corrected and collapsed into unique sequences by a nearest-neighbor algorithm in which closely related sequences were merged to remove PCR and sequencing errors. To assign V, D and J gene segments, CDR3 sequences were aligned to IMGT reference sequences. For a sequence to be retained, a match of at least six nucleotides was required to both a V gene segment and a J gene segment. A rearrangement counted as productive if the CDR3 had no stop codons and remained in frame with V and J, and every other rearrangement counted as non-productive. Following IMGT convention, CDR3 was defined as the stretch from the second conserved V-encoded cysteine up to the conserved J-encoded phenylalanine. The earlier analysis of 587 of the donors excluded sequences that lacked an unambiguous match to a single V gene segment. In an earlier analysis of around 590 of the donors, a V segment was called functional when productive rearrangements were above 56.7%, and segregating when the standard deviation between donors exceeded 5%. A statistical classification framework was built to diagnose cytomegalovirus status from the catalog of TCR beta chain sequences. In a later analysis, V and J genes were assigned by comparing TCR nucleotide sequences against IMGT/GENE-DB human TR gene sequences. A later analysis assigned CDR3 sequences and most-parsimonious VDJ recombination scenarios with the TCRdist pipeline. In a later analysis, each TCR beta chain was defined by its CDR3 amino acid sequence together with its V-gene family, and reads without a unique V-gene family were excluded. In a later analysis, around 600 highly shared, low-generation-probability nucleotide sequences were removed to address suspected cross-contamination and a sequencing artifact. In a later analysis, a clonal expansion index for each public chain was calculated from normalized within-repertoire ranks of inferred template counts. In a later analysis, generation probabilities were computed with a VDJ recombination model fitted to out-of-frame rearrangements, and the resulting probabilities were checked against IGoR. In a later analysis, TCR-TCR, TCR-HLA and TCR-CMV co-occurrence was scored with hypergeometric tests, and a repertoire-size bias correction was applied to TCR pairs. In a later analysis, false discovery rates were estimated by permuting HLA or CMV assignments 20 times. A later analysis grouped co-occurring TCRs with DBSCAN, adding TCRdist sequence similarity when clustering within HLA-allele-positive subsets. For co-occurrence clustering, repertoires with fewer than 30,000 or more than 120,000 public chains were excluded, along with roughly 5 repertoires with anomalous nucleotide sharing. TCRdb stores this immuneACCESS table with in-frame sequences only. Part of the clones is absent; in the studies checked, under half of the shortfall reflects unresolved V genes, and no reason is known for the rest. The D gene and trimming were derived from the DNA, and the V and J assignments and clone size from that table. In this sample the table shows over 110,000 clones, more than 70% of which occur a single time. Around 1.3% of the sample is taken by the ten largest.

Here is what the overall study found, with its caveats: Most TCR sequences were observed very rarely across donors, whereas some public TCRs were present in many individuals. The authors suggested that the approach could potentially be extended to other disease states and immunological phenotypes. The 87-base-pair reads could not distinguish some IMGT-functional V segments, including TRBV6-2 and TRBV6-3, so those segments were excluded. According to a later analysis, TCR association rates differed among HLA loci, with DRB1 alleles showing the most associated TCRs and HLA-C alleles showing the fewest. A later genetic analysis reported fewer N-insertions in productive TCRs among donors in an Asian-associated ancestry cluster than the roughly 650-donor mean. When HLA alleles, especially DR and DQ, strongly co-occurred, attributing TCR associations to individual alleles was difficult. In the study, approximately 150 TCR beta chains were listed as associated with cytomegalovirus. In a later analysis, HLA-associated TCR beta chains showed more clonal expansion and lower generation probabilities than non-associated chains that were equally common. An earlier analysis of approximately 530 of the donors showed that most TCR beta V segments appeared in productive rearrangements either about 87% or about 30% of the time, which broadly matched IMGT annotations. CMV serostatus was the only immune exposure information available for the cohort. V-gene and J-gene trimming of TCR beta chains was associated with a missense DCLRE1C variant in a later genetic analysis, and the association was replicated in an independent cohort. Because HLA typing was missing for some donors at each locus, association tests included only the typed subset. In a later analysis, most CMV-associated TCR beta chains were found to appear HLA-restricted, with HLA associations seemingly driven largely by CMV exposure. A further reported finding was that TCR beta sequences accurately predicted the HLA-A and HLA-B alleles for most subjects in the first cohort. Cytomegalovirus status was reported to be diagnosed by the classifier with high specificity and sensitivity in both the original and validation cohorts. A later analysis associated about 16,000 TCR beta sequences with specific HLA alleles at a false discovery rate of 0.05. In this cohort, only TCR beta chains were sequenced, and detectable features were limited by the absence of alpha or paired-chain data. Because counts were too low, more than 15 rarely observed V segments, including chromosome 9 orphons, were left out of the earlier analysis of about 500 of the donors. Correlated functional status among segregating V segments might reflect linkage disequilibrium, but an unknown experimental factor could not be ruled out. A group of highly shared sequence variants was considered likely to be a technical artifact of the sequencing pipeline. In vitro tests confirmed that a few of the cytomegalovirus-associated TCR beta chains recognize cytomegalovirus antigens. The presence/absence analyses assumed that sequencing depth was roughly uniform across donors, and that assumption may not be true. A later analysis reported that several top co-occurrence clusters appeared linked to parvovirus B19, influenza, CMV and Epstein-Barr virus.

The cohort comprised 670 or so healthy bone marrow donors. At the time of sampling, all cohort members were nominally healthy, though unrecorded immune exposures were likely present. The donor was CMV seropositive and was included in the group of about 290 seropositive cohort members. Every donor gave a peripheral blood sample, and the peripheral blood mononuclear cells from that sample were used for TCR beta sequencing. Genomic DNA was extracted from the blood cell samples with the Qiagen DNeasy Blood Extraction Kit. This clonotype was obtained from a male donor in good health and CMV-seropositive. This chain is built from TRBV4-1 and TRBJ2-7, with 7 junctional bases fitting TRBD2. Sample: PBMCs. The bases read TGCGCCAGCAGCCAAGAATCTCCGGGTAGCGGGTATTTCTACGAGCAGTACTTC. Translated, it gives CASSQESPGSGYFYEQYF.